What follows describes a single T cell receptor beta chain. How the authors handled the data: Cell counts per sample came from amplifying reference gene primers. Assay: immunoSEQ multiplex PCR; the TCRdb copy retains only in-frame clones and omits some. The V and J calls and clone size are taken from that table; D and trimming were inferred from the DNA. The table has under 35,000 clones, 85% to 90% seen once. The germline V gene has CDR1 SGHVS and CDR2 FNYEAQ. This CDR3 comprises 15 residues. Trimming pared 5 bases from V and 0 bases from J, leaving 11 bases between. The entry originates in a study of blood T cell repertoires in COVID-19. Study summary: T cells, B-cell-depleted T cells, or PBMCs provided the cDNA or gDNA that served as material.

The sequence derives from a human donor in a cohort sampled during active COVID-19. The chain links TRBV7-6 to TRBJ1-3; D is possibly TRBD1 (5 bases). Sample: peripheral blood. CDR3 nucleotides: TGTGCCAGCAGCCTGGACATCTTCTCTGGAAACACCATATATTTT. As protein: CASSLDIFSGNTIYF.